This T cell receptor (beta chain) was found in a study of blood T cell repertoires in COVID-19. Across the study: Acute and convalescent COVID-19 specimens originated in the United States, Italy and Spain.

Participant-given clinical history determined each cohort assignment. The recovered donors of Cohort 3 showed two negative PCRs, clearance, or symptom resolution. With 5 bases removed from V and 5 bases from J, the gap between germline ends came to 22 bases. Germline loops: CDR1 SGHTS, CDR2 YDEGEE. This CDR3 contains 16 residues. Authors' data handling: Nucleated cell counts were estimated from reference gene primer amplification. Profiling relied on immunoSEQ multiplex PCR, and the TCRdb table lists in-frame clones only, not all of them. V and J calls and clone size are as listed in that table; D and trimming were resolved from the DNA. Of about 200,000 clones in the sample, roughly 87% were seen once.

The chain recombines TRBV5-8 with TRBJ1-2; D is unclear. Material: PBMCs or T cells enriched from blood (not recorded which). This TCR came from a woman between 25 and 40 years old who had recovered from COVID-19. CDR3 DNA: TGTGCCAGCAGTTCCGGATCGACTTCGAATGAGTATGGCTACACCTTC. Translating it yields CASSSGSTSNEYGYTF. Drawing the rest from reference TRBV5-8 and TRBJ1-2, the complete variable domain is EAGVTQSPTHLIKTRGQQATLRCSPISGHTSVYWYQQALGLGLQFLLWYDEGEERNRGNFPPRFSGRQFPNYSSELNVNALELEDSALYLCASSSGSTSNEYGYTFGSGTRLTVV.